The rows below give T cell receptor beta chains drawn from one sample of a study of molecular identifiers for immune sequencing clone quantification. Each CDR3 protein gets one entry after TCRdb re-called the PCR reads with MiXCR. Among about 640,000 distinct CDR3 sequences listed, 20% were seen once. The material sequenced was naive CD8+ T cells from blood, with Jurkat cell RNA spiked in. All receptors come from a human donor in good health. Some libraries in this study had Jurkat cell RNA spiked in. CDR3s include the opening cysteine and the closing phenylalanine or tryptophan. D genes are given only for firm matches. Part of the rows lack a size; the others show once, few, many or a class for expanded clones.

v_call,clone_size,d_call,j_call,cdr3_nt,cdr3_aa
TRBV4-1,many,-,TRBJ2-5,TGCGCCAGCAGCCAGGCCAACCAAGAGACCCAGTACTTC,CASSQANQETQYF
TRBV27,once,-,TRBJ2-1,TGTGCCAGCAGTTTAGGCGGGGTGAGGTCCGATGAGCAGTTCTTC,CASSLGGVRSDEQFF
TRBV4-1,few,-,TRBJ2-7,TGCGCCAGCAGCCAAGATCCCGGGGGGCTAAACGAGCAGTACTTC,CASSQDPGGLNEQYF
TRBV4-1,few,-,TRBJ2-7,TGCGCCAGCAGCCAAGAGAGCGGTACCCATTCCTACGAGCAGTACTTC,CASSQESGTHSYEQYF
TRBV2,-,TRBD1,TRBJ1-2,TGTGCCACAGGACAGGGTAATGACTATGGCTACACCTTC,CATGQGNDYGYTF
TRBV7-2,-,-,TRBJ1-1,TGTGCCAGCAGCGCGAGCCGAGGGGGCACTGAAGCTTTCTTT,CASSASRGGTEAFF
TRBV5-4,many,-,TRBJ1-4,TGTGCCAGCAGCTCGGACGGACTAAATGAAAAACTGTTTTTT,CASSSDGLNEKLFF
TRBV30,many,-,TRBJ2-5,TGTGCCTGGATCTCGTTTGCGGGTGAGACCCAGTACTTC,CAWISFAGETQYF
TRBV19,many,-,TRBJ2-3,TGTGCCAGTAGTGTGACGGGTCCGGATACGCAGTATTTT,CASSVTGPDTQYF
TRBV19,-,-,TRBJ2-5,TGTGCCAGAGCGAGAGTGGCGGAGACCCAGTACTTC,CARARVAETQYF
TRBV7-9,many,TRBD2,TRBJ2-3,TGTGCCAGCAGGGCTCTAGCGGGGGGGCCTGATACGCAGTATTTT,CASRALAGGPDTQYF
TRBV27,many,-,TRBJ1-6,TGTGCCAGCAGTTTTAACAGGAACGTGCTCCACTTT,CASSFNRNVLHF
TRBV12-3/TRBV12-4,few,-,TRBJ1-2,TGTGCCAGCAGTTATGCAGATGGCTACACCTTC,CASSYADGYTF
TRBV7-6,many,-,TRBJ2-3,TGTGCCAGCAGCTTATTAGGGGGAGACACAGATACGCAGTATTTT,CASSLLGGDTDTQYF
TRBV2,many,TRBD2,TRBJ2-3,TGTGCCAGCAGTCGGGGACTAGCTAACACAGATACGCAGTATTTT,CASSRGLANTDTQYF
TRBV7-8,many,TRBD2,TRBJ2-5,TGTGCCAGCAGCTTAGCTGTTAGCGGGGTTCGAGAGACCCAGTACTTC,CASSLAVSGVRETQYF
TRBV29-1,many,-,TRBJ1-1,TGCAGCGTTTACGGAAGTGTAGGGGTTGCTGAAGCTTTCTTT,CSVYGSVGVAEAFF
TRBV19,-,TRBD2,TRBJ2-7,TGTGCCAGTAGTATCTCTAGCGGGGAAACCTACGAGCAGTACTTC,CASSISSGETYEQYF
TRBV6-4,-,-,TRBJ2-4,TGTGCCAGCCCCTCCGGGCGGAAAACCATTCAGTACTTC,CASPSGRKTIQYF
TRBV3-1,many,-,TRBJ1-6,TGTGCCAGCAGCCAAGATCCCCCGGCGGGCAATTCACCCCTCCACTTT,CASSQDPPAGNSPLHF
TRBV5-6,few,-,TRBJ1-1,TGTGCCAGCAGTCATGACGGACAGCTGAACACTGAAGCTTTCTTT,CASSHDGQLNTEAFF
TRBV7-5,few,-,TRBJ1-6,-,CISVPEACHKGPYNSPLHF
TRBV20-1,-,TRBD2,TRBJ2-7,TGCAGTGCTAGAATGGGACTATACTGCGAGCAGTACTTC,CSARMGLYCEQYF
TRBV4-3,-,TRBD2,TRBJ2-1,TGCGCCAGCAGCCAAGTTTCGTCCCTAGCGGGGTACAATGAGCAGTTCTTC,CASSQVSSLAGYNEQFF
TRBV5-6,-,TRBD2,TRBJ2-1,TGTGCCAGCAGCTTGGTGGGCGGGGGGCCACTCAATGAGCAGTTCTTC,CASSLVGGGPLNEQFF
TRBV28,once,TRBD1,TRBJ1-5,TGTGCCAGCAGTTCCCCGGGACAGGGGTTAGGAACAGATACGCAGCATTTT,CASSSPGQGLGTDTQHF
TRBV5-5,few,TRBD1,TRBJ1-3,TGTGCCAGCAGCTTCGGAGGGGGCGCTGGAAACACCATATATTTT,CASSFGGGAGNTIYF
TRBV12-3/TRBV12-4,many,-,TRBJ2-1,TGTGCCAGCAGTTTGGCTGGCTACCGCGATGAGCAGTTCTTC,CASSLAGYRDEQFF
TRBV5-6,many,-,TRBJ2-3,TGTGCCAGCAGCTTTAACAGGCCCACAGATACGCAGTATTTT,CASSFNRPTDTQYF
TRBV5-4,few,TRBD2,TRBJ2-5,TGTGCCAGCGGCGAGACCGGACTAGCGGGCCAAGAGACCCAGTACTTC,CASGETGLAGQETQYF
TRBV27,-,-,TRBJ2-1,TGTGCCAGCCAGTATAACGGGCAGGAGCACAATGAGCAGTTCTTC,CASQYNGQEHNEQFF
TRBV6-5,many,TRBD1,TRBJ2-1,TGTGCCAGCAGTTACTCCAGGACAGGGTTCGATGAGCAGTTCTTC,CASSYSRTGFDEQFF
TRBV7-9,-,-,TRBJ1-2,TGTGCCAGCAGCTTCGGGGGCGCAGGCTATGGCTGCACCTTC,CASSFGGAGYGCTF
TRBV30,-,-,TRBJ2-1,TGTGCCTGGAGTGACACTAGGGGGGCGTACTACGATGAGCAGTTCTTC,CAWSDTRGAYYDEQFF
TRBV27,many,TRBD1,TRBJ2-7,TGTGCCAGCAGTACTGATGACAGGGCTTATGCCTACGAGCAGTACTTC,CASSTDDRAYAYEQYF
TRBV29-1,many,TRBD1,TRBJ2-5,TGCAGCGTACAGGGGGTTTCCCTTGAAGGAGAGACCCAGTACTTC,CSVQGVSLEGETQYF
TRBV5-4,many,TRBD2,TRBJ2-3,TGTGCCAGCAGCTCAAGTGGGACTAGTGGATCGCAGTATTTT,CASSSSGTSGSQYF
TRBV5-1,many,TRBD2,TRBJ2-1,TGCGCCAGCAGCCAGGGACTAGCGGAAAGAGGGTGGAATGAGCAGTTCTTC,CASSQGLAERGWNEQFF
TRBV27,few,-,TRBJ1-1,TGTGCCAGCAGCCCCCTTTCCCCGACAGGGAACACTGAAGCTTTCTTT,CASSPLSPTGNTEAFF
TRBV4-3,many,-,TRBJ2-2,TGCGCCAGCAGCCAAGATTCGGCTAGCGTCCTTCCCGGGGAGCTGTTTTTT,CASSQDSASVLPGELFF
TRBV30,many,-,TRBJ2-7,TGTGCCTGGAGTGTGGGGGGCACCTACGAGCAGTACTTC,CAWSVGGTYEQYF
TRBV4-3,many,-,TRBJ2-5,TGCGCCAGCAGCCCCGAAAGGGGAAAAGAGACCCAGTACTTC,CASSPERGKETQYF
TRBV7-9,many,TRBD1,TRBJ1-5,TGTGCCAGCAGCTCCCCAGGGGGCCCCAATCAGCCCCAGCATTTT,CASSSPGGPNQPQHF
TRBV5-4,many,TRBD1,TRBJ1-1,TGTGCCAGCTTCACGGGACAGGGGAGATGGGACACTGAAGCTTTCTTT,CASFTGQGRWDTEAFF
TRBV12-3/TRBV12-4,-,TRBD1,TRBJ2-5,TGTGCCAGCAGGGACAGGGCAAGCCAAGAGACCCAGTACTTC,CASRDRASQETQYF